This TCR beta chain emerged from a study of follicular helper T cells after annual influenza vaccination. Overall study findings and caveats: ICOS-CD38- cTfh most often held earlier Day 7 ICOS+CD38+ clones. Only about 9-21% of analyzed cells yielded productive TCRB sequences.

Concerning this clone itself: No antigen is known for it.

The CDR3 has 14 residues. Germline V lookup: CDR1 SGHTA, CDR2 FQGNSA. J gave up 2 bases and V 4 bases, and 3 bases lay outside the gene matches. The time point is: 2015-2016 season, 7 days after influenza vaccination. The method was immunoSEQ multiplex PCR; TCRdb's version includes in-frame clones alone and lacks a portion of them. The table lists approximately 5,700 clones, 84% of them singletons, with approximately 2.5% in the top ten. The specimen was CXCR5+ CD38- circulating T follicular helper cells from blood, collected 7 days after influenza vaccination. Sample subset: circulating Tfh, non-naive CD4+CXCR5+PD-1+ (ICOS+CD38+ or ICOS-CD38-). The chain carries TRBV7-2 and TRBJ2-5, with 8 positions matching TRBD1. This sequence originates from an adult who received the influenza vaccine. The CDR3 sequence is CASSSRTGQETQYF. The DNA of the CDR3 is TGTGCCAGCAGCTCTCGGACAGGGCAAGAGACCCAGTACTTC.